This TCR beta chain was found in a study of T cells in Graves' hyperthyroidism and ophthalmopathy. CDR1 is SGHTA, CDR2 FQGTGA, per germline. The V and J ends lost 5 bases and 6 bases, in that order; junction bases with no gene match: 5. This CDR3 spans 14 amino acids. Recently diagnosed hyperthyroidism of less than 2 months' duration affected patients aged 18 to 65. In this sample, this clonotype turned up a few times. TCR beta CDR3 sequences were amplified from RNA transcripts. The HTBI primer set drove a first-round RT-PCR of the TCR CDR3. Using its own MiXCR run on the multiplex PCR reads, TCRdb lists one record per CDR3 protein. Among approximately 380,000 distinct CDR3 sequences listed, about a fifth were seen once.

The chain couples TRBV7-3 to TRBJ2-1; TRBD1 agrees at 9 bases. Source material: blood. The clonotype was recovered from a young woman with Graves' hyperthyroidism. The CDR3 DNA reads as TGTGCCAGCAGCAGGGGGACAGGGTCCAATGAGCAGTTCTTC. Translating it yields CASSRGTGSNEQFF.